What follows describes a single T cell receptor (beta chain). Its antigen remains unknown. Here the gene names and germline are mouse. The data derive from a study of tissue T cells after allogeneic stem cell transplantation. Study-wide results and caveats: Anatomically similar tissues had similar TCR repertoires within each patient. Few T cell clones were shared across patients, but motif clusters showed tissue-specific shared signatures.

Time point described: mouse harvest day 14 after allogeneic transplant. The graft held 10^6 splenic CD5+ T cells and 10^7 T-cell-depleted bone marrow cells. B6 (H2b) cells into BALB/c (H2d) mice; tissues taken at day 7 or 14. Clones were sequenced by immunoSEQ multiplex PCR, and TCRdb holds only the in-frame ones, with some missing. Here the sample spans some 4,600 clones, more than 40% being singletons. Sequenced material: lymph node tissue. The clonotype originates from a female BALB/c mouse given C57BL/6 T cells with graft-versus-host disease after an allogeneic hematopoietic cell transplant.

The CDR3 DNA, read in part, is TGTGCCAGCAGCCCCCGCACCGGGCAGCTCTAC. It translates to CASSPRTGQLY. The entire CDR3 reads CASSPRTGQLYF. The chain uses TRBV26 and TRBJ2-2; D is unclear. Coverage ceases 1 residue before the CDR3 finishes, and the germline J gene fills in the end. CDR1 and CDR2 from the germline V gene are KGHPV and FQNQEV (reference sequence). The CDR3 is 12 amino acids. V gave up 6 bases and J gave up 4 bases, with 6 bases separating them.